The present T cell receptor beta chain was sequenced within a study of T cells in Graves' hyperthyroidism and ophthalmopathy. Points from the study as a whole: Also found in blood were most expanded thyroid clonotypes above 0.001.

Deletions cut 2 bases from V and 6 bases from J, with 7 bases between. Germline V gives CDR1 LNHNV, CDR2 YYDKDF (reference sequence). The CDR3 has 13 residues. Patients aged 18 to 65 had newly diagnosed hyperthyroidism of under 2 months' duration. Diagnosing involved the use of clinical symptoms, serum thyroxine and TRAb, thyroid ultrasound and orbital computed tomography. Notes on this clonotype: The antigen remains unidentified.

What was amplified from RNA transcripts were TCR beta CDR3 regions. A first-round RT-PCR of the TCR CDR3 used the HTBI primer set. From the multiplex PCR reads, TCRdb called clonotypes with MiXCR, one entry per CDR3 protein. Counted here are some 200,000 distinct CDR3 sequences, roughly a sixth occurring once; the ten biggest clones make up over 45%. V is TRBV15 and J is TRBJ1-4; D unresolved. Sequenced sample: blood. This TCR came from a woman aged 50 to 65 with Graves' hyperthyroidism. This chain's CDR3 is CATSRSSDEKLFF. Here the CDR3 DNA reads TGTGCCACCAGCAGAAGTTCAGATGAAAAACTGTTTTTT.